A selection of T cell receptor beta chains follows, all from one sample in a study of blood T cell repertoires in COVID-19. Assay: immunoSEQ multiplex PCR; the TCRdb copy retains only in-frame clones and omits some. In the table there are fewer than 50,000 clones, roughly four fifths of which are singletons. The sequencing input was peripheral blood. These receptors all stem from a human donor in a cohort sampled during active COVID-19. The CDR3 runs from the conserved cysteine through the conserved F or W. A D gene is named only where the DNA matches it firmly. Clone size is stated in some rows and not others, as once, few, many or a class when expanded.

cdr3_nt | cdr3_aa | j_call | clone_size | v_call | d_call
TGTGCCACCAGTGACCAGGGGGCGACCTACGAGCAGTACTTC | CATSDQGATYEQYF | TRBJ2-7 | - | TRBV24-1 | TRBD1
TGTGCCAGCGGCGGGGCCCTCCCCTTGAGCGGCTACACCTTC | CASGGALPLSGYTF | TRBJ1-2 | - | TRBV6-5 | -
TGTGCCAGCTCACCGGGGACAGGGCGAGGGATCACTGAAGCTTTCTTT | CASSPGTGRGITEAFF | TRBJ1-1 | - | TRBV18 | TRBD1
TGTGCCAGCAGCCAAGGGCTAGCGGGTCGGTGGGGGGATGAGCAGTTCTTC | CASSQGLAGRWGDEQFF | TRBJ2-1 | - | TRBV3-1/TRBV3-2 | TRBD2
TGTGCCAGCAATAGGGACAATAACTACGAGCAGTACTTC | CASNRDNNYEQYF | TRBJ2-7 | once | TRBV6-5 | -
TGTGCCAGCAGCTTAGCGGCCCTAGCGGGAGGTTACGAGCAGTACTTC | CASSLAALAGGYEQYF | TRBJ2-7 | - | TRBV7-9 | TRBD2
TGCGCCAGCAGCCAACAGGAGTCACCCCTCCACTTT | CASSQQESPLHF | TRBJ1-6 | - | TRBV5-1 | -
TGTGCTAGCAGCCCCCAGAGACTAGCGGGAGCTAGGGAGCAGTTCTTC | CASSPQRLAGAREQFF | TRBJ2-1 | - | TRBV7-7 | TRBD2
TGTGCCATCCAGGGGGCTCTCCAGCCCCAGCATTTT | CAIQGALQPQHF | TRBJ1-5 | - | TRBV28 | TRBD1
TGTGCCAGCAGCGGACAGGGTGACACTGAAGCTTTCTTT | CASSGQGDTEAFF | TRBJ1-1 | - | TRBV11-2 | TRBD1
TGTGCCAGTAGTATATTGGCGAACACTGAAGCTTTCTTT | CASSILANTEAFF | TRBJ1-1 | - | TRBV19 | -
TGTGCCACCAATGCACAGGGGGACCTGAGACAGCCCCAGCATTTT | CATNAQGDLRQPQHF | TRBJ1-5 | - | TRBV24-1 | TRBD1
TGTGCCAGCAGTCCAGGTAACTACGAGCAGTACTTC | CASSPGNYEQYF | TRBJ2-7 | once | TRBV25-1 | -
TGTGCCAGCAATATGGTAGCGGGGGACCCTCAGTTCTTC | CASNMVAGDPQFF | TRBJ2-1 | - | TRBV6-5 | TRBD2
TGTGCCAGCAATTCTCGCAGCGAGCACACCGGGGAGCTGTTTTTT | CASNSRSEHTGELFF | TRBJ2-2 | - | TRBV7-9 | -
TGTGCCAGCAGCCCCTTGTCTACTAGCGGAGGATACGAGCAGTACTTC | CASSPLSTSGGYEQYF | TRBJ2-7 | - | TRBV5-4 | TRBD2
TGTGCCGGCCAAGGACAGGGTGGAGTCACCGGGGAGCTGTTTTTT | CAGQGQGGVTGELFF | TRBJ2-2 | - | TRBV6-5 | TRBD1
TGTGCCAGCAGCCAGCGGACCCCCCACAACTATGGCTACACCTTC | CASSQRTPHNYGYTF | TRBJ1-2 | - | TRBV6-5 | -
TGTGCCAGCTCACCGGGACAGGGGGCTTTTGAAAAACTGTTTTTT | CASSPGQGAFEKLFF | TRBJ1-4 | - | TRBV18 | TRBD1
TGTGCCTGGAGTCCAGGGACAGGAGGTTCACCCCTCCACTTT | CAWSPGTGGSPLHF | TRBJ1-6 | - | TRBV30 | TRBD1
TGTGCTAGCAGCCCAACTAGCGGGAGTGACACCGGGGAGCTGTTTTTT | CASSPTSGSDTGELFF | TRBJ2-2 | few | TRBV7-7 | TRBD2
TGCAGCGTTAGTCGAGCGGGAGGCCGTTACAATGAGCAGTTCTTC | CSVSRAGGRYNEQFF | TRBJ2-1 | - | TRBV29-1 | TRBD2
TGTGCCAGCAGCCCCGTCACAGATACGCAGTATTTT | CASSPVTDTQYF | TRBJ2-3 | - | TRBV6-5 | -
TGTGCCAGCAGTTCTGACAGGGATCATCAGCCCCAGCATTTT | CASSSDRDHQPQHF | TRBJ1-5 | few | TRBV6-5 | TRBD1
TGTGCCAGCAGCCGCAGGGGTACTAATGAAAAACTGTTTTTT | CASSRRGTNEKLFF | TRBJ1-4 | few | TRBV9 | -
TGTGCCAGCAGCCCGGCCGGGACAGGGGAAAATTCACCCCTCCACTTT | CASSPAGTGENSPLHF | TRBJ1-6 | - | TRBV5-4 | TRBD1
TGTGCCAGCAGTTTGCTCACTAGCGGGAGGGTTAACACCGGGGAGCTGTTTTTT | CASSLLTSGRVNTGELFF | TRBJ2-2 | - | TRBV27 | TRBD2
TGTGCCAGCAGCTTAAACTACCCGAACACCGGGGAGCTGTTTTTT | CASSLNYPNTGELFF | TRBJ2-2 | - | TRBV7-2 | -
TGTGCCAGCAGCGTAGAGAATAGCGGGATTGCTGAGCAGTTCTTC | CASSVENSGIAEQFF | TRBJ2-1 | - | TRBV9 | TRBD2
TGCAGCGTTGGGGAGGAAAGGGGTAATTCACCCCTCCACTTT | CSVGEERGNSPLHF | TRBJ1-6 | - | TRBV29-1 | -
TGTGCCGGCCGGGACTCCTATTCAGCAGATACGCAGTATTTT | CAGRDSYSADTQYF | TRBJ2-3 | few | TRBV10-3 | -
TGTGCCAGCAGTACGACTAGCGGGAGGGCAGATACGCAGTATTTT | CASSTTSGRADTQYF | TRBJ2-3 | - | TRBV27 | TRBD2
TGTGCCAGCAGCCAGCGTCCCGGGGGAAGAACCTACGAGCAGTACTTC | CASSQRPGGRTYEQYF | TRBJ2-7 | few | TRBV3-1/TRBV3-2 | -
TGTGCCAGCACCGAGCGGGAGCTCTACGAGCAGTACTTC | CASTERELYEQYF | TRBJ2-7 | - | TRBV7-8 | TRBD2
TGTGCCAGCAGTTACTCGGGGGGGTCCCACCAAGAGACCCAGTACTTC | CASSYSGGSHQETQYF | TRBJ2-5 | - | TRBV6-5 | TRBD2
TGTGCCAGCAGCCCCCGGACGGGAGGCTACACCTTC | CASSPRTGGYTF | TRBJ1-2 | - | TRBV5-6 | -
TGTGCCAGCAGTTTTGGGACTAGCGGTACCTACGAGCAGTACTTC | CASSFGTSGTYEQYF | TRBJ2-7 | - | TRBV28 | TRBD2
TGTGCCAGTTCTCCGGGACTAGCGAGAGAAGAGACCCAGTACTTC | CASSPGLAREETQYF | TRBJ2-5 | - | TRBV2 | TRBD2
TGCGCCAGCAGCCGCCGTCCCTCAGGGGGAATAGACAAAAACATTCAGTACTTC | CASSRRPSGGIDKNIQYF | TRBJ2-4 | - | TRBV5-1 | TRBD1
TGTGCCAGCAACCAAGGGGGCAGCTCCTACGAGCAGTACTTC | CASNQGGSSYEQYF | TRBJ2-7 | - | TRBV7-9 | TRBD1
TGTGCCAGTAGTACGATGCCGGGACAGGGCAACGAGCAGTACTTC | CASSTMPGQGNEQYF | TRBJ2-7 | - | TRBV19 | TRBD1
TGTGCCAGCACAGGCTCCTCTGGGGCCAACGTCCTGACTTTC | CASTGSSGANVLTF | TRBJ2-6 | - | TRBV6-5 | -
TGTGCCAGCAGCTTGGGACAGCCACTATATAATTCACCCCTCCACTTT | CASSLGQPLYNSPLHF | TRBJ1-6 | - | TRBV5-6 | -
TGCAGCGTTTGTGAGACACGCTCTGGAAACACCATATATTTT | CSVCETRSGNTIYF | TRBJ1-3 | - | TRBV29-1 | -
TGTGCCAGCAGGCGGACAGGGGGCTTTTATGGCTACACCTTC | CASRRTGGFYGYTF | TRBJ1-2 | - | TRBV27 | TRBD1
TGTGCCAGCAGCTCCGCATCCGGGACTAGGGATCACTTC | CASSSASGTRDHF | TRBJ2-7 | - | TRBV7-2 | TRBD2
TGTGCCGGAGCCTTGACTAGCGGGATTGCCTCGGCGCAGTATTTT | CAGALTSGIASAQYF | TRBJ2-3 | - | TRBV30 | TRBD2
TGTGCCAGCAGCCTCGGACAGGGTGGGACCGGGGAGCTGTTTTTT | CASSLGQGGTGELFF | TRBJ2-2 | many | TRBV7-3 | TRBD1